Presented here are 19 T cell receptor beta chains from one specimen sequenced in a study of glioma-infiltrating T cells (dated by TCRdb to the mid-2010s). The instrument was an Illumina MiSeq. TCR alpha and beta CDR3 regions were amplified with the iRepertoire nested amplicon-rescue multiplex PCR (arm-PCR) platform from RNA. In TCRdb, the public reads were trimmed at Q25 with fastp and aligned with MiXCR, with productive beta chains retained. Rows with a matching CDR3 protein are joined into one entry that keeps the most common DNA and genes. The sample contains about 130,000 distinct CDR3 sequences, around a quarter of them found a single time. The top ten clones comprise under 35% of the sample. What was sequenced was glioma tissue, nonneoplastic brain tissue, or PBMCs (not recorded which). The receptor set was obtained from a human donor with low-grade glioma or glioblastoma, undergoing nonglioma brain surgery, or in good health (not recorded which).

The V and J genes are TRBV29-1 and TRBJ2-1; no clear D. The V gene lost 6 bases and the J gene lost 4 bases, with 13 bases spanning the gap. In germline, CDR1 is SQVTM, CDR2 ANQGSEA. The CDR3 runs to 13 residues. Written as DNA, the CDR3 is TGCAGCGTGAAGGGCCTTTCTTACAATGAGCAGTTCTTC. It is translated as CSVKGLSYNEQFF.

This rearrangement joins TRBV20-1 to TRBJ2-7; D gene ambiguous. V was clipped by 3 bases and J by 4 bases, with 7 bases between them. The CDR3 loop spans 11 amino acids. In germline, CDR1 is DFQATT, CDR2 SNEGSKA (reference sequence). CDR3 coding DNA: TGCAGTGCTAGGCGCTCTTACGAGCAGTACGTC. This sequence encodes CSARRSYEQYV.

This clonotype was seen at least ten times. The V gene is TRBV20-1, the J gene TRBJ1-2; D is unclear. V gave up 6 bases and J gave up 8 bases, with 7 bases separating them. In germline, CDR1 is DFQATT, CDR2 SNEGSKA (reference sequence). CDR3 length equals 9 residues. CDR3 DNA sequence: TGCAGTGCCCCGAGGGGCTACACCTTC. Translation gives CSAPRGYTF.

This clonotype appeared many times. This rearrangement joins TRBV6-1 to TRBJ2-1, with D possibly matching TRBD2 (6 bases). CDR3 size: 14 residues. Trimming cost V 7 bases and J 6 bases, with 16 bases left between them. Germline loops: CDR1 MNHNS, CDR2 SASEGT. The CDR3 bases are TGTGCCAGCACCAAGGGGACTCGGGGCAATGAGCAGTTCTTC. This sequence encodes CASTKGTRGNEQFF.

As concerns this clonotype: A much larger clone is a single base away; this may be a read error. The chain links TRBV6-2 or TRBV6-3 to TRBJ2-5; 8 bases are shared with TRBD2. Germline CDR1 MNHEY, CDR2 SVGEGT. The CDR3 is 14 residues long. The DNA for the CDR3 is TGTGCCACCTTTATCGCGGGGGGTGGAGAGACCCGGTACTTC. This gives the protein CATFIAGGGETRYF.

V and J are TRBV11-3 and TRBJ2-1; weak D call: TRBD2 (6 bases). Between the trimmed V and J ends, which lost 8 bases and 9 bases, there was a span of 17 bases. The germline V gene has CDR1 SGHNT and CDR2 YENEEA. This CDR3 comprises 13 residues. The CDR3 region is CASGASPGAEQFF. CDR3 DNA sequence: TGTGCCAGCGGAGCTTCGCCGGGAGCTGAGCAGTTCTTC.

At least ten counts were recorded for this clonotype. The chain is built from TRBV7-3 and TRBJ1-1; no firm D call. The CDR3 totals 15 residues. Between the trimmed V and J ends, which lost 6 bases and 2 bases, there was a span of 16 bases. The germline V gene encodes CDR1 SGHTA and CDR2 FQGTGA. For the CDR3, the DNA is TGTGCCAGCAGGTCGGACCCAAATTTTAACACTGAAGCTTTCTTT. As protein: CASRSDPNFNTEAFF.

The J gene is TRBJ1-1, the V gene TRBV7-2; D is perhaps TRBD1 (6 bases). Germline V gives CDR1 SGHTA, CDR2 FQGNSA. The CDR3 runs to 13 residues. V dropped 6 bases and J dropped 10 bases, with 18 bases sitting between them. The CDR3 nucleotides are TGTGCCAGCAGGCCTCGGGACACTCCCACAGCTTTCTTT. This gives the protein CASRPRDTPTAFF.

Worth noting for this clonotype: This could be a read error, since a much larger clone is one nucleotide away. The chain's CDR3 is CASSSWGSDTEAFF. The CDR3, as DNA: TGTGCCAGCAGTTCATGGGGCTCGGACACTGAAGCTTTCTTT. This sequence joins TRBV28 and TRBJ1-1, with a tentative D call TRBD1 (5 bases). CDR1 and CDR2 from the germline V gene are MDHEN and SYDVKM. V was shortened by 4 bases and J by 3 bases, with 12 bases between the two germline ends. This CDR3 has 14 residues.

In its sample, this clonotype was seen many times. V gene TRBV28 combines with J gene TRBJ2-7; D is perhaps TRBD1 (7 bases). Deletions cut 2 bases from V and 2 bases from J, with 10 bases between. Germline V gene data show CDR1 as MDHEN and CDR2 as SYDVKM. This CDR3 is 14 amino acids long. The CDR3 is CASSLSRGAYEQYV. The CDR3 DNA is TGTGCCAGCAGTTTAAGCAGGGGGGCCTACGAGCAGTACGTC.

There are many counts of this clonotype. The chain uses TRBV7-2 and TRBJ1-1; TRBD1 is a possible D gene (6 bases). V was shortened by 3 bases and J by 3 bases, with 8 bases between the two germline ends. CDR1 is SGHTA, CDR2 FQGNSA, per germline. The CDR3 has 13 residues. Here the CDR3 reads CASSFGGYTEAFF. DNA of the CDR3: TGTGCCAGCAGCTTTGGGGGCTACACTGAAGCTTTCTTT.

This rearrangement joins TRBV20-1 to TRBJ2-1; 11 bases match TRBD2. The ends lost 6 bases at V and 5 bases at J; junction bases unmatched: 15. The CDR3 runs 17 residues. Germline loops: CDR1 DFQATT, CDR2 SNEGSKA (reference sequence). The CDR3 loop reads CSARDPASGGYNNEQFF. The CDR3 nucleotides are TGCAGTGCCCGAGACCCTGCTAGCGGGGGGTATAACAATGAGCAGTTCTTC.

This chain connects TRBV24-1 to TRBJ2-1; 11 bases line up with TRBD1. CDR3 size: 16 residues. Germline loops: CDR1 KGHDR, CDR2 SFDVKD. J lost 8 bases, V lost 0 bases, and 5 bases had no gene match. CDR3 nucleotides: TGTGCCACCAGTGATTTGCTGGGACAGGGGGTGGATGAGCAGTTCTTC. Amino acid sequence: CATSDLLGQGVDEQFF.

This clonotype was counted many times. The V and J genes are TRBV6-1 and TRBJ1-2, with a weak D call TRBD1 (6 bases). There are 15 residues in the CDR3. Germline V gene lookup returns CDR1 MNHNS and CDR2 SASEGT. V was shortened by 7 bases and J by 5 bases, with 20 bases between the two germline ends. The CDR3 DNA sequence: TGTGCCAGCAAGGCCAGGGGCCCTGAATTTTATGGCTACACCTTC. It encodes CASKARGPEFYGYTF.

In this sample, this clonotype turned up many times. The chain combines TRBV20-1 with TRBJ2-7, with 12 bases identical to TRBD1. Germline lookup yields CDR1 DFQATT and CDR2 SNEGSKA (reference sequence). Losses at the gene ends were 1 base for V and 7 bases for J; bases not matched to a gene: 8. The CDR3 spans 15 residues. Written as DNA, the CDR3 is TGCAGTGCTAGAGTCCTGGGACAGGGGGCTCGGGAGCAGTACGTC. Protein sequence: CSARVLGQGAREQYV.

The V call is TRBV24-1, the J call TRBJ2-3, with D tentatively TRBD2 (6 bases). Germline CDR1 and CDR2: KGHDR and SFDVKD. The CDR3 sequence is 16 residues long. Between the trimmed V and J ends, which lost 3 bases and 0 bases, there was a span of 12 bases. The CDR3 reads CATSDARGLSTDTQYF. Here the CDR3 DNA reads TGTGCCACCAGTGATGCGCGGGGCCTTAGCACAGATACGCAGTATTTT.

The gene calls are TRBV19 and TRBJ1-2; 8 bases line up with TRBD1. CDR1 LNHDA and CDR2 SQIVND come from the germline V gene (reference sequence). Trimming cost V 1 base and J 2 bases; bases outside gene matches: 3. This CDR3 has 15 residues. DNA of the CDR3: TGTGCCAGTAGTATAGCAGGGACAGGAAACTATGGCTACACCTTC. Its translation is CASSIAGTGNYGYTF.

This clonotype occurred many times. In DNA form, the CDR3 reads TGTGCCAGCAGCTTGACTGTAAATCAGCCCCAGCATTTT. Translation: CASSLTVNQPQHF. The genes are TRBV7-2 and TRBJ1-5, with no clear D. The V gene's germline CDR1 is SGHTA and CDR2 FQGNSA. Trimming removed 3 bases from V and 4 bases from J, with 7 bases in between. The CDR3 is made up of 13 amino acids.

This clonotype was observed once. This rearrangement joins TRBV3-1 to TRBJ2-1, with D unclear. The CDR3 has 13 residues. Germline CDR1 reads LGHDT; CDR2 reads YNNKEL (reference sequence). V was clipped by 1 base and J by 7 bases, with 8 bases between them. Here the CDR3 reads CASSQVYLNEQFF. Written as DNA, the CDR3 is TGTGCCAGCAGCCAAGTGTATCTTAATGAGCAGTTCTTC.